Reported below is one TCR beta chain. Its antigen is still unknown. TCRdb keeps only in-frame clones here, not all; method: immunoSEQ multiplex PCR. Here the sample spans fewer than 130,000 clones, under 95% being singletons. V lost 8 bases, J lost 1 base, and 10 bases lay in between. Germline CDR1 is LNHDA and CDR2 is SQIVND (reference sequence). CDR3 length: 13 residues. The sample comes from a study of T cell responses to AZD1222 COVID-19 vaccine. Study in general: Second-dose timings of about 4 or about 12 weeks were pooled.

Regarding the study as a whole: Elevations in Spike-specific TCR breadth and depth followed administration of two AZD1222 doses. Females outnumbered males among donors, who were mostly white British; clonal diversity was possibly underestimated.

The chain recombines TRBV19 with TRBJ2-3; D remains unclear. The receptor comes from an adult in good health. The material sequenced was peripheral blood, taken on day 0 of AZD1222 vaccination. The CDR3 sequence is CASDAFGTDTQYF. CDR3 DNA: TGTGCCAGTGATGCCTTTGGCACAGATACGCAGTATTTT.